Below, 24 T cell receptor beta chains from the same sample are listed, as sequenced in a study of regulatory T cells in long-lasting Graves disease. iRepertoire HTBI primers and Arm-PCR of CDR3 regions built TCR beta libraries. TCRdb recomputed calls from the multiplex PCR reads with MiXCR, one row per CDR3 protein. The sample carries 420,000 or so distinct CDR3 sequences, roughly 17% recorded once. Time point of the sample: newly diagnosed GD, antithyroid drugs for less than 3 months. TCR sequences were obtained from RNA taken from PBMCs. Separately, the same data were catalogued under a study of T cells in Graves' hyperthyroidism and ophthalmopathy.

Sequencing used peripheral blood mononuclear cells (PBMCs), obtained at new diagnosis, from a patient treated with antithyroid drugs. These receptors originate from a woman aged 18-29 years with Graves disease.

This clonotype has just a few counts. V is TRBV30 and J is TRBJ2-1; possible D gene TRBD2, 5 bases. The germline V gene has CDR1 GTSNPN and CDR2 SVGIG (reference sequence). The CDR3 covers 18 residues. Trimming removed 5 bases from V and 7 bases from J, with 30 bases in between. CDR3 residues: CAWGSPDYGLKGVNEQFF. The CDR3 DNA reads TGTGCCTGGGGCTCACCCGATTACGGCCTAAAGGGAGTAAATGAGCAGTTCTTC.

The V and J genes are TRBV28 and TRBJ1-2; a weak D match, TRBD1 (5 bases). With 7 bases removed from V and 7 bases from J, the gap between germline ends came to 13 bases. The CDR3 extends over 12 amino acids. Germline V lookup: CDR1 MDHEN, CDR2 SYDVKM. CDR3 loop: CASNNRLGGYTF. Here the CDR3 DNA reads TGTGCCAGCAATAACAGGTTGGGTGGCTACACCTTC.

This CDR3 is CSAREDSPLFEQYF. The DNA for the CDR3 is TGCAGTGCTAGAGAGGACTCCCCACTCTTCGAGCAGTACTTC. The chain carries TRBV20-1 and TRBJ2-7, with TRBD2 as a possible D gene (5 bases). The germline V gene has CDR1 DFQATT and CDR2 SNEGSKA (reference sequence). V shed 0 bases and J shed 6 bases, with 15 bases lying between them. The CDR3 is 14 amino acids.

V usage is TRBV5-1 and J usage is TRBJ1-1; perhaps TRBD1 as D (6 bases). Germline V gene data show CDR1 as SGHRS and CDR2 as YFSETQ. The CDR3 loop spans 14 amino acids. Deletions cut 2 bases from V and 6 bases from J, with 14 bases between. The CDR3 spells CASSFGTTLAEAFF. CDR3 coding DNA: TGCGCCAGCAGCTTCGGGACAACGCTTGCTGAAGCTTTCTTT.

The chain employs TRBV20-1 and TRBJ1-6; 9 bases are shared with TRBD1. Germline CDR1 reads DFQATT; CDR2 reads SNEGSKA (reference sequence). V trimming: 6 bases; J trimming: 8 bases; junction bases outside the gene matches: 8. The CDR3 sequence is 14 residues long. The CDR3 region is CSARAGQGYSPLHF. The CDR3 coding sequence is TGCAGTGCCCGGGCCGGACAGGGGTATTCACCCCTCCACTTT.

At least ten counts were recorded for this clonotype. The CDR3, as DNA: TGTGCCAGCAGTTTTTTTTTAGGGACCTCCTACGAGCAGTACTTC. Translated, it gives CASSFFLGTSYEQYF. The genes are TRBV28 and TRBJ2-7; D may be TRBD1 or TRBD2 (5 bases each). Germline CDR1 reads MDHEN; CDR2 reads SYDVKM. The CDR3 length is 15 residues. V lost 3 bases and J lost 0, with 12 bases in between.

The chain joins TRBV27 to TRBJ2-5, with D tentatively TRBD2 (6 bases). Trimming stripped 3 bases from V and 1 base from J, with 9 bases between. The CDR3 is 14 amino acids. CDR1 MNHEY and CDR2 SMNVEV come from the germline V gene (reference sequence). The CDR3 region is CASSFRGVQETQYF. CDR3 DNA sequence: TGTGCCAGCAGTTTTCGCGGGGTCCAAGAGACCCAGTACTTC.

This clonotype was detected a few times. The chain recombines TRBV4-1 with TRBJ2-5; D perhaps matches TRBD1 (5 bases). With 2 bases removed from V and 4 bases from J, the gap between germline ends came to 8 bases. CDR3 size: 13 residues. Germline CDR1 is MGHRA and CDR2 is YSYEKL. CDR3 protein: CASSQYRLETQYF. CDR3 nucleotides: TGCGCCAGCAGCCAATACAGGCTAGAGACCCAGTACTTC.

The rearrangement joins TRBV13 to TRBJ2-6; the D gene is possibly TRBD2 (5 bases). Trimming pared 2 bases from V and 2 bases from J, leaving 7 bases between. Germline CDR1 and CDR2: PRHDT and FYEKMQ (reference sequence). The CDR3 sequence is 15 residues long. For the CDR3, the DNA is TGTGCCAGCAGCTTAACGAGGGCTGGGGCCAACGTCCTGACTTTC. It specifies CASSLTRAGANVLTF.

This clonotype has at least ten counts. V gene TRBV12-3 or TRBV12-4 combines with J gene TRBJ2-2; D remains unclear. CDR3 size: 15 residues. Trimming took off 2 bases at V and 0 bases at J, with 7 bases between the two ends. The CDR3 loop is CASSLPLANTGELFF. Here the CDR3 DNA reads TGTGCCAGCAGTTTACCGTTAGCGAACACCGGGGAGCTGTTTTTT.

This clonotype was seen repeatedly, ten times or more. V usage is TRBV27 and J usage is TRBJ2-1; 7 nucleotides agree with TRBD2. CDR1 MNHEY and CDR2 SMNVEV come from the germline V gene (reference sequence). The CDR3 sequence is 16 residues long. V lost 4 bases to trimming and J lost 6 bases; unmatched junction nucleotides: 12. This CDR3 reads CASSSIWGRAINEQFF. Written as DNA, the CDR3 is TGTGCCAGCAGTTCTATTTGGGGGAGGGCGATCAATGAGCAGTTCTTC.

The J gene is TRBJ1-2, the V gene TRBV10-3; 9 positions match TRBD1. V shed 2 bases, J shed 7 bases, and the junction held 5 bases outside the gene matches. The CDR3 length is 14 residues. Germline lookup yields CDR1 ENHRY and CDR2 SYGVKD. This chain's CDR3 is CAISEGQGMVGYTF. The CDR3 nucleotides are TGTGCCATCAGTGAGGGACAGGGGATGGTTGGCTACACCTTC.

The gene calls are TRBV2 and TRBJ2-5; D is unclear. Germline CDR1 is SNHLY and CDR2 is FYNNEI. With 8 bases removed from V and 6 bases from J, the gap between germline ends came to 13 bases. The CDR3 runs to 12 residues. CDR3 sequence reads: CASRLELQTQYF. The CDR3 bases are TGTGCCAGCCGGCTGGAGCTCCAGACCCAGTACTTC.

The sample holds many counts of this clonotype. V usage is TRBV6-1 and J usage is TRBJ2-6, with D maybe TRBD2 (7 bases). The CDR3 is 19 residues long. Per the germline V gene, CDR1 is MNHNS and CDR2 is SASEGT. Trimming shortened V by 8 bases and J by 0 bases, and 23 bases separated the two germline ends. The CDR3 bases are TGTGCCAGCCTCCTCCGGTTCGGGGGGCAGTTCTCTGGGGCCAACGTCCTGACTTTC. Translation: CASLLRFGGQFSGANVLTF.

This clonotype was seen a handful of times. A much larger clone differs by one base, so this may be a read error. In DNA, the CDR3 is TGCAGTGTGGTACCGGTGGACAGAACATACGAGCGGTACTTC. Residues: CSVVPVDRTYERYF. The chain has TRBV20-1 and TRBJ2-7; perhaps TRBD1 as D (6 bases). The germline CDR1 and CDR2 sequences are DFQATT and SNEGSKA (reference sequence). The CDR3 spans 14 residues.

The chain couples TRBV28 to TRBJ2-5; D is unresolved. Between the trimmed V and J ends, which lost 3 bases and 5 bases, there was a span of 16 bases. Germline loops: CDR1 MDHEN, CDR2 SYDVKM. The CDR3 length is 15 residues. The CDR3 DNA reads as TGTGCCAGCAGTTTCGAGACTGGTAGTCAGGAGACCCAGTACTTC. Its protein is CASSFETGSQETQYF.

The chain employs TRBV6-1 and TRBJ1-2; a weak D match, TRBD1 (6 bases). Trimming pared 7 bases from V and 7 bases from J, leaving 10 bases between. Germline V gives CDR1 MNHNS, CDR2 SASEGT. There are 11 residues in the CDR3. In nucleotides, the CDR3 is TGTGCCAGCAACGACAGGAGTGGCTACACCTTC. It yields the protein CASNDRSGYTF.

This clonotype showed up just a few times. This rearrangement joins TRBV29-1 to TRBJ1-2; 9 bases agree with TRBD1. CDR3 length equals 13 residues. Unmatched junction bases numbered 2, after V lost 1 base and J lost 5 bases. CDR1 and CDR2 (germline): SQVTM, ANQGSEA. The CDR3 coding sequence is TGCAGCGTTGAAGGACAGGGGGTTTATGGCTACACCTTC. This sequence encodes CSVEGQGVYGYTF.

In DNA, the CDR3 is TGTGCCAGCAGTTCCCCTCAGGCCTATAATTCACCCCTCCACTTT. Amino acids: CASSSPQAYNSPLHF. The chain couples TRBV28 to TRBJ1-6; D not resolved. Germline V CDR1 and CDR2: MDHEN, SYDVKM. The CDR3 totals 15 residues. V gave up 4 bases and J gave up 2 bases, with 9 bases separating them.

In this sample, this clonotype turned up many times. The V call is TRBV5-1, the J call TRBJ1-1; the D is unclear. The CDR3 is 17 amino acids. The germline CDR1 and CDR2 sequences are SGHRS and YFSETQ. V shed 1 base and J shed 3 bases, with 19 bases lying between them. For the CDR3, the DNA is TGCGCCAGCAGCTTGTCCCTTCTGGGGTTCGGTGACACTGAAGCTTTCTTT. It specifies CASSLSLLGFGDTEAFF.

This clonotype has a single count. A much larger clone lies one base from this, so it may be a read error. The J gene is TRBJ2-3, the V gene TRBV6-1; 9 nucleotides match TRBD1. CDR1 is MNHNS, CDR2 SASEGT, per germline. CDR3 size: 16 residues. In DNA form, the CDR3 reads TGTGCCAGCAGTATCAACAGGGGGCTGGGGGCAGATACGCTGTATTTT. Its protein is CASSINRGLGADTLYF.

CDR3 sequence: CASIYKGGESNQPQHF. As DNA, the CDR3 is TGTGCCAGCATCTATAAGGGGGGGGAGAGCAATCAGCCCCAGCATTTT. The chain couples TRBV6-2 or TRBV6-3 to TRBJ1-5; maybe TRBD1 (6 bases). V was shortened by 7 bases and J by 1 base, with 17 bases between the two germline ends. The CDR3 sequence is 16 residues long. Germline values: CDR1 MNHEY, CDR2 SVGEGT.

The chain is built from TRBV18 and TRBJ2-1; D is undetermined. Per the germline V gene, CDR1 is KGHSH and CDR2 is LQKENI. Trimming pared 1 base from V and 5 bases from J, leaving 15 bases between. The CDR3 extends over 16 amino acids. This CDR3 reads CASSPLPTGSHNEQFF. The CDR3 DNA follows: TGTGCCAGCTCACCACTGCCAACGGGTTCACACAATGAGCAGTTCTTC.

The chain joins TRBV6-1 to TRBJ1-5, with TRBD1 as a possible D gene (6 bases). Germline CDR1 is MNHNS and CDR2 is SASEGT. The CDR3 is made up of 14 amino acids. V lost 6 bases, J lost 6 bases, and 15 bases lay in between. The CDR3 sequence is CASRDGGGGQPQHF. The CDR3 DNA follows: TGTGCCAGCAGGGATGGGGGAGGGGGTCAGCCCCAGCATTTT.